The rows below give T cell receptor beta chains drawn from one sample of a study of cytomegalovirus exposure and HLA in healthy donors. Generated by immunoSEQ multiplex PCR, the TCRdb table keeps only in-frame clones and is missing some. The data show roughly 130,000 clones, with 85% to 90% seen just once and less than 7% held by the top ten. The specimen was PBMCs. All receptors come from a woman aged 30 to 39 in good health and CMV-seropositive. The CDR3 runs from the conserved cysteine through the conserved F or W. D genes are given only for firm matches. The size entry is marked missing in some rows and otherwise reads once, few, many or a size class.

TRBJ1-5 | . | . | TRBV2 | TGTGCCAGCAGTGAATGGGCAGAGGGTCAGCCCCAGCATTTT | CASSEWAEGQPQHF
TRBJ2-7 | . | . | TRBV19 | TGTGCCAGTAGTTCTACAGGGTCCCACGAGCAGTACTTC | CASSSTGSHEQYF
TRBJ1-3 | . | TRBD1 | TRBV10-2 | TGCGCCAGCAGTCTTGACAGGGCCACTGACACCATATATTTT | CASSLDRATDTIYF
TRBJ1-5 | . | . | TRBV28 | TGTGCCAGCGGAGGGGGCAATCAGCCCCAGCATTTT | CASGGGNQPQHF
TRBJ1-2 | . | . | TRBV29-1 | TGCAGCGTAGCCCAGACAGTTCCCGACTATGGCTACACCTTC | CSVAQTVPDYGYTF
TRBJ1-2 | . | . | TRBV6-1 | TGTGCCAGCAGTGAATGGGAAGGGGGAGACCTCTATGGCTACACCTTC | CASSEWEGGDLYGYTF
TRBJ2-5 | . | TRBD1 | TRBV5-1 | TGCGCCAGCAGCGCGACAGGGAAGGAGACCCAGTACTTC | CASSATGKETQYF
TRBJ2-2 | . | . | TRBV10-3 | TGTGCCATCAGTGACACACCCGGGACCGGGGAGCTGTTTTTT | CAISDTPGTGELFF
TRBJ2-2 | . | TRBD2 | TRBV7-3 | TGTGCCAGCAGCTCACTAGCGGGGGAGCTGTTTTTT | CASSSLAGELFF
TRBJ2-7 | few | TRBD2 | TRBV7-2 | TGTGCCAGCAGCCCCCGTTATAAGAGTAGCGGGGGGGCGGGCGAGCAGTACTTC | CASSPRYKSSGGAGEQYF
TRBJ2-4 | . | TRBD1 | TRBV19 | TGTGCCAGTAGTATCTCCGGGCAGGGGGATTTCATTCAGTACTTC | CASSISGQGDFIQYF
TRBJ2-2 | once | TRBD2 | TRBV29-1 | TGCAGCGTTGAAGACAGGGCCAAACTAGCGGGGGGCCAAAACACCGGGGAGCTGTTTTTT | CSVEDRAKLAGGQNTGELFF
TRBJ2-1 | . | TRBD2 | TRBV11-2 | TGTGCCAGCAGCCCCTCGGGAGCGGGGGGGCGGGCTTTCTTC | CASSPSGAGGRAFF
TRBJ2-7 | . | TRBD1 | TRBV13 | TGTGCCAGCAGCTTAGGCGAGGGCAGGGGGCTCGACGAGCAGTACTTC | CASSLGEGRGLDEQYF
TRBJ2-5 | . | . | TRBV1 | TGCACCAGCAGCCAAGATCAGCCGCGGGGGGACTCTCACCAGTACTTC | CTSSQDQPRGDSHQYF
TRBJ1-2 | . | . | TRBV6-5 | TGTGCCAGCAGTTACTCGAGCGGTTACGGGAGTTATGGCTACACCTTC | CASSYSSGYGSYGYTF
TRBJ2-7 | . | . | TRBV7-8 | TGTGCCAGCAGCTTAGGGGTAGGGGCTAGCTCCTACGAGCAGTACTTC | CASSLGVGASSYEQYF
TRBJ1-2 | few | . | TRBV7-9 | TGTGCCAGCAGCCCCTCCCCCACAGTCTATGGCTACACCTTC | CASSPSPTVYGYTF
TRBJ2-1 | . | . | TRBV28 | TGTGCCAGCAGTCCCCGGACATACTACAATGAGCAGTTCTTC | CASSPRTYYNEQFF
TRBJ2-5 | . | TRBD1 | TRBV9 | TGTGCCAGCAGCGCTTGGGACAGCCAAGAGACCCAGTACTTC | CASSAWDSQETQYF
TRBJ2-5 | . | . | TRBV5-1 | TGCGCCAGCAGCGGGGAGCGGAAATACCAAGAGACCCAGTACTTC | CASSGERKYQETQYF
TRBJ1-2 | . | TRBD1 | TRBV20-1 | TGCGGGGTGACAGGGAACTATGGCTACACCTTC | CGVTGNYGYTF
TRBJ2-7 | . | . | TRBV2 | TGTGCCAGCAGTTCTATCACCTCCTACGAGCAGTACTTC | CASSSITSYEQYF
TRBJ1-2 | . | . | TRBV2 | TGTGCCAGCAGTAGGAGCCCGTCCTATGGCTACACCTTC | CASSRSPSYGYTF
TRBJ2-5 | . | . | TRBV6-5 | TGTGCCACCACGATTGACGACAGCCAAGAGACCCAGTACTTC | CATTIDDSQETQYF
TRBJ1-2 | . | . | TRBV5-1 | TGCGCCAGCAGCACACAGCCATTCTATGGCTACACCTTC | CASSTQPFYGYTF
TRBJ2-2 | . | TRBD2 | TRBV27 | TGTGCCAGCAGTTTAAGCCTAGCGGGAGTGAACACCGGGGAGCTGTTTTTT | CASSLSLAGVNTGELFF
TRBJ2-7 | once | TRBD1 | TRBV15 | TGTGCCACCAGCGTCGACGGGACAGGGGGCTCCTACGAGCAGTACTTC | CATSVDGTGGSYEQYF
TRBJ1-1 | . | . | TRBV16 | TGTGCCAGCACCCAGGCCGCTAACACTGAAGCTTTCTTT | CASTQAANTEAFF
TRBJ2-3 | . | TRBD2 | TRBV5-1 | TGCGCCAGCAGCTTGGTGTCTACTAGCGGACACACAGATACGCAGTATTTT | CASSLVSTSGHTDTQYF
TRBJ1-1 | . | . | TRBV6-1 | TGTGCCAGCAGTGAAGGGCCAGGGCGGTCAGCTTTCTTT | CASSEGPGRSAFF
TRBJ2-3 | . | TRBD2 | TRBV6-5 | TGTGCCAGCAGGCGTAGCGGGGGTACTTCAGATACGCAGTATTTT | CASRRSGGTSDTQYF
TRBJ1-2 | . | TRBD1 | TRBV13 | TGTGCCAGCAGCTTAGGACGGGCCAGGGGGCAAGGCTACACCTTC | CASSLGRARGQGYTF
TRBJ1-3 | few | TRBD1 | TRBV23-1 | TGCGCCAGCAGTCAATCGTGCAGGGGGACAGCGAGTCTCTCTGGAAACACCATATATTTT | CASSQSCRGTASLSGNTIYF
TRBJ1-2 | once | TRBD1 | TRBV4-1 | TGCGCCAGCAGCCAAGCCTCTGAGCCGGGACAGGGAATCTATGGCTACACCTTC | CASSQASEPGQGIYGYTF
TRBJ2-7 | . | TRBD2 | TRBV11-1 | TGTGCCAGCAGCTCCCCTAGCGGGGGGAACTACGAGCAGTACTTC | CASSSPSGGNYEQYF
TRBJ2-1 | . | . | TRBV10-2 | TGCGCCAGCATGGGTCAGGGGTCCTACAATGAGCAGTTCTTC | CASMGQGSYNEQFF
TRBJ2-1 | . | . | TRBV5-1 | TGCGCCAGCAGCTTTGCGGACAGCTCCTACAATGAGCAGTTCTTC | CASSFADSSYNEQFF
TRBJ2-7 | . | TRBD1 | TRBV6-1 | TGTGCCAGCAGTGGGGACAGGGGGTGGTACGAGCAGTACTTC | CASSGDRGWYEQYF
TRBJ2-7 | . | . | TRBV18 | TGTGCCAGCTCACCGGGCAGGGCCATCTCCTACGAGCAGTACTTC | CASSPGRAISYEQYF
TRBJ2-7 | . | . | TRBV7-2 | TGTGCCAGCAGCCTCGAGGGCAGGAGGGCCTACGAGCAGTACTTC | CASSLEGRRAYEQYF
TRBJ1-1 | . | . | TRBV7-9 | TGTGCCAGCAGGCCTGGAGTCGGCACTGAAGCTTTCTTT | CASRPGVGTEAFF
TRBJ1-2 | . | . | TRBV28 | TGTGCCAGCAACCCCCAGGGAGGCTATGGCTACACCTTC | CASNPQGGYGYTF
TRBJ1-2 | . | . | TRBV6-1 | TGTGCCAGCAGGAGGGAGTGGATAGGCTACACCTTC | CASRREWIGYTF
TRBJ2-3 | once | . | TRBV7-9 | TGTGCCAGCAGCGCCCGACAGGCCATGAATACGCAGTATTTT | CASSARQAMNTQYF
TRBJ2-3 | . | . | TRBV28 | TGTGCCAGCAGGCGAAGAGATACGCAGTATTTT | CASRRRDTQYF
TRBJ2-7 | . | . | TRBV5-6 | TGTGCCCGCCGGGGAGTTACGGTGTTCTACGAGCAGTACTTC | CARRGVTVFYEQYF